This T cell receptor beta chain was captured by sequencing in a study of blood T cells in healthy people across ages. Ranging in age from about 6 to 95, the donors were healthy Caucasian individuals from Russia. For every donor, a draw yielded around 10 milliliters of peripheral blood. CDR1 MDHEN and CDR2 SYDVKM come from the germline V gene. The CDR3 runs 16 residues. V was pared by 1 base and J by 4 bases, with 13 bases between. Combining a sample-barcoded 5' primer with a J-beta primer mix, a second PCR ran for about 7 to 12 cycles. Every single cDNA molecule received a tag from a template-switch adaptor with 12 random nucleotides. TCRdb re-called the 5' RACE reads through MiXCR, storing one row per CDR3 protein. Seen here are approximately 800,000 distinct CDR3 sequences, under 40% observed once, and the top ten hold 10% to 15%. This clonotype was recorded a few times.

V usage is TRBV28 and J usage is TRBJ2-2; D ambiguous. This TCR derives from a young man in good health. The sample was blood. The CDR3 DNA sequence: TGTGCCAGCAGTTTATTAGACACCACGTTCACCGGGGAGCTGTTTTTT. It specifies CASSLLDTTFTGELFF.